This is a list of T cell receptor beta chains from one sample in a study of blood T cell repertoires in COVID-19. Sequencing was performed with immunoSEQ multiplex PCR; in TCRdb, only in-frame clones are kept and a portion is missing. The profile shows some 100,000 clones, 80% to 90% of them singletons. The sequenced material came from peripheral blood. These receptor sequences come from a human donor in a cohort sampled during active COVID-19. The CDR3 runs from the conserved cysteine through the conserved F or W. D genes are given only for firm matches. Some rows mark clone size as missing; the rest say once, few, many or name a class of expanded clone.

D,J,size,V,CDR3,DNA
-,TRBJ2-7,-,TRBV20-1,CSATQGGEQYF,TGCAGTGCTACCCAGGGAGGCGAGCAGTACTTC
TRBD2,TRBJ2-7,once,TRBV5-1,CASSQTVRLAGGLYEQYF,TGCGCCAGCAGCCAGACAGTCAGACTAGCGGGAGGTCTCTACGAGCAGTACTTC
-,TRBJ1-3,-,TRBV25-1,CASSEWGGSGHGNTIYF,TGTGCCAGCAGTGAATGGGGGGGTTCGGGTCATGGAAACACCATATATTTT
TRBD1,TRBJ1-6,-,TRBV6-5,CASRLPGQGNSPLHF,TGTGCCAGCAGACTTCCGGGACAGGGGAATTCACCCCTCCACTTT
TRBD1,TRBJ2-2,-,TRBV2,CASSAGQGLTGELFF,TGTGCCAGCAGTGCCGGACAGGGGCTAACCGGGGAGCTGTTTTTT
-,TRBJ1-3,-,TRBV7-6,CASSLQADGNTIYF,TGTGCCAGCAGCTTACAGGCAGACGGAAACACCATATATTTT
-,TRBJ2-2,-,TRBV4-1,CASSQRQVEGTGELFF,TGCGCCAGCAGCCAACGACAGGTTGAGGGCACCGGGGAGCTGTTTTTT
-,TRBJ2-7,-,TRBV11-3,CASQRGWDSYEQYF,TGTGCCAGCCAACGGGGGTGGGACTCCTACGAGCAGTACTTC
-,TRBJ1-5,medium-sized,TRBV12-5,CASGLSVNQPQHF,TGTGCTAGTGGTCTCTCAGTGAATCAGCCCCAGCATTTT
-,TRBJ1-1,few,TRBV9,CASSPSAGVWTEAFF,TGTGCCAGCAGCCCATCAGCCGGGGTCTGGACTGAAGCTTTCTTT
TRBD1,TRBJ2-1,-,TRBV27,CASSPKLRDRGYRSFYNEQFF,TGTGCCAGCAGTCCCAAACTCCGGGACAGAGGTTATCGTTCGTTCTACAATGAGCAGTTCTTC
TRBD2,TRBJ2-1,-,TRBV27,CASTAPSGIGYNEQFF,TGTGCCAGCACGGCGCCTAGCGGGATCGGCTACAATGAGCAGTTCTTC
-,TRBJ2-7,-,TRBV5-6,CASSLEATASYEQYF,TGTGCCAGCAGCTTGGAGGCGACTGCCTCCTACGAGCAGTACTTC
-,TRBJ2-1,-,TRBV5-5,CASSLETSPSSYNEQFF,TGTGCCAGCAGCTTGGAGACTAGTCCTAGCTCCTACAATGAGCAGTTCTTC
TRBD1,TRBJ2-2,-,TRBV19,CASRTGVGELFF,TGTGCCAGTAGAACAGGGGTCGGGGAGCTGTTTTTT
-,TRBJ1-5,-,TRBV12-3/TRBV12-4,CASSFEGDQPQHF,TGTGCCAGCAGTTTCGAGGGCGACCAGCCCCAGCATTTT
-,TRBJ1-1,few,TRBV7-9,CASSGGQHTEAFF,TGTGCCAGCAGCGGTGGGCAACACACTGAAGCTTTCTTT
TRBD2,TRBJ2-7,once,TRBV6-5,CASSYGGGNPYEQYF,TGTGCCAGCAGTTACGGGGGGGGGAACCCCTACGAGCAGTACTTC